The 30 T cell receptor beta chains reported below all come from one sample, sequenced in a study of blood T cell repertoires in COVID-19. The method was immunoSEQ multiplex PCR; TCRdb's version includes in-frame clones alone and lacks a portion of them. The top ten clones hold roughly 8.6% of a sample with about 270,000 clones, around 82% of them seen once. Sequencing used peripheral blood. All receptors derive from a human donor in a cohort sampled during active COVID-19.

The genes are TRBV13 and TRBJ2-1; D might be TRBD1 (5 bases). CDR1 and CDR2 from the germline V gene are PRHDT and FYEKMQ (reference sequence). Trimming left V 4 bases short and J 5 bases short, with 9 bases between. The CDR3 runs 13 residues. CDR3 in DNA: TGTGCCAGCAGCTCCCTCAGGGACAATGAGCAGTTCTTC. This encodes CASSSLRDNEQFF.

Of note for this clone: The sample has other DNA sequences that encode this CDR3 too. The V gene is TRBV6-5, the J gene TRBJ2-7; D might be TRBD1 (5 bases). The germline CDR1 and CDR2 sequences are MNHEY and SVGAGI. The CDR3 runs 14 residues. Trimming pared 3 bases from V and 1 base from J, leaving 10 bases between. CDR3 sequence reads: CASSYSRQSYEQYF. CDR3 nucleotides: TGTGCCAGCAGTTATTCGAGACAGTCCTACGAGCAGTACTTC.

The chain joins TRBV10-2 to TRBJ1-5; unclear D gene. The V and J ends lost 4 bases and 9 bases respectively, with 7 bases between them. The CDR3 runs 11 residues. The germline V gene has CDR1 WSHSY and CDR2 SAAADI. CDR3 DNA: TGCGCCAGCAGTGGCCGGGGGCCCCAGCATTTT. Translating it yields CASSGRGPQHF.

V gene TRBV10-3 combines with J gene TRBJ1-1, with D uncertain. The CDR3 runs to 14 residues. Looked up from germline, CDR1 is ENHRY and CDR2 is SYGVKD. V shed 1 base and J shed 1 base, with 7 bases lying between them. CDR3 amino acids: CAISEWEQNTEAFF. The DNA for the CDR3 is TGTGCCATCAGTGAGTGGGAGCAGAACACTGAAGCTTTCTTT.

A few counts support this clone. Here the CDR3 DNA reads TGCGCCAGCAGCCAAGAATGGAGCTTTACGGATCCTAGCACAGATACGCAGTATTTT. Amino acids: CASSQEWSFTDPSTDTQYF. This chain joins TRBV4-3 and TRBJ2-3, with no clear D. CDR1 and CDR2 from the germline V gene are LGHNA and YSLEER. There are 19 residues in the CDR3. V was cut by 0 bases and J by 0 bases, with 19 bases left in between.

The chain combines TRBV15 with TRBJ1-5; a possible D gene is TRBD1 (5 bases). Between the trimmed V and J ends, which lost 3 bases and 3 bases, there was a span of 6 bases. Germline assignment: CDR1 LNHNV and CDR2 YYDKDF (reference sequence). This CDR3 has 13 residues. In DNA, the CDR3 is TGTGCCACCAGCAGGACAGTCAATCAGCCCCAGCATTTT. This codes for CATSRTVNQPQHF.

The rearrangement uses TRBV29-1 and TRBJ2-1; tentative D call: TRBD1 (5 bases). Germline V gene data show CDR1 as SQVTM and CDR2 as ANQGSEA. The CDR3 is 14 amino acids. Deletions cut 8 bases from V and 4 bases from J, with 18 bases between. CDR3 sequence (DNA): TGCAGCACAAAAGGGCAGGGATTTTACAATGAGCAGTTCTTC. It is translated as CSTKGQGFYNEQFF.

This clone was picked up one time. This rearrangement joins TRBV20-1 to TRBJ2-7; D uncertain. V was trimmed by 3 bases and J by 1 base, leaving 10 bases between them. The CDR3 is 13 residues long. CDR1 is DFQATT, CDR2 SNEGSKA, per germline (reference sequence). CDR3 nucleotide sequence: TGCAGTGCTAGTTTCGGTACTTCCTACGAGCAGTACTTC. Its translation: CSASFGTSYEQYF.

CDR3 in DNA: TGTGCCAGCAGTTTTCGAGATACGCAGTATTTT. It translates to CASSFRDTQYF. The chain is built from TRBV12-3 or TRBV12-4 and TRBJ2-3; D gene ambiguous. CDR3 length: 11 residues. V shed 3 bases and J shed 5 bases, with 3 bases lying between them.

The CDR3 region is CASSLDAGEQYF. The CDR3 DNA is TGTGCCAGCAGCTTAGACGCGGGTGAGCAGTACTTC. The V gene is TRBV7-2, the J gene TRBJ2-7, with D maybe TRBD2 (5 bases). CDR1 is SGHTA and CDR2 is FQGNSA in the germline V gene. Trimming left V 1 base short and J 7 bases short, with 8 bases between. This CDR3 is built from 12 residues.

This clone came up once. The CDR3 sequence is CASSLDRTYEQYF. The CDR3 DNA follows: TGTGCCAGCAGTTTAGACAGGACCTACGAGCAGTACTTC. The chain has TRBV12-3 or TRBV12-4 and TRBJ2-7; D perhaps matches TRBD1 (5 bases). This CDR3 has 13 residues. Trimming took off 1 base at V and 2 bases at J, with 6 bases between the two ends.

The chain links TRBV7-2 to TRBJ2-5; D is possibly TRBD1 (5 bases). Germline V CDR1 and CDR2: SGHTA, FQGNSA. V was shortened by 7 bases and J by 2 bases, with 14 bases between the two germline ends. The CDR3 sequence is 14 residues long. In DNA, the CDR3 is TGTGCCAGCAACCAGGACACATATCAAGAGACCCAGTACTTC. Protein product: CASNQDTYQETQYF. The variable domain in full, with the rest retrieved from reference TRBV7-2 and TRBJ2-5, is GAGVSQSPSNKVTEKGKDVELRCDPISGHTALYWYRQSLGQGLEFLIYFQGNSAPDKSGLPSDRFSAERTGGSVSTLTIQRTQQEDSAVYLCASNQDTYQETQYFGPGTRLLVL.

This chain connects TRBV5-1 to TRBJ2-1; 7 bases agree with TRBD2. Germline CDR1 reads SGHRS; CDR2 reads YFSETQ. After removal of 0 bases from V and 8 bases from J, the junction contained 11 bases not matched to a gene. The CDR3 is 16 residues long. Here the CDR3 reads CASSLGSGDTTHEQFF. Here the CDR3 DNA reads TGCGCCAGCAGCTTGGGCAGCGGGGATACGACCCATGAGCAGTTCTTC.

This sequence joins TRBV7-9 and TRBJ1-3; 7 bases map to TRBD1. The CDR3 consists of 15 residues. CDR1 and CDR2 (germline): SEHNR, FQNEAQ (reference sequence). V gave up 5 bases and J gave up 1 base; unmatched junction bases: 5. CDR3 protein: CASSQTTGSGNTIYF. In DNA form, the CDR3 reads TGTGCCAGCAGCCAGACGACAGGGTCTGGAAACACCATATATTTT. The whole variable domain, remainder taken from reference TRBV7-9 and TRBJ1-3, is DTGVSQNPRHKITKRGQNVTFRCDPISEHNRLYWYRQTLGQGPEFLTYFQNEAQLEKSRLLSDRFSAERPKGSFSTLEIQRTEQGDSAMYLCASSQTTGSGNTIYFGEGSWLTVV.

J is TRBJ2-7 and V is TRBV7-2; possible D gene TRBD1, 6 bases. The CDR3 has 14 residues. Germline lookup yields CDR1 SGHTA and CDR2 FQGNSA. V was cut by 3 bases and J by 4 bases, with 13 bases left in between. CDR3 DNA sequence: TGTGCCAGCAGCTTTGCAGGGGTTCTTTACGAGCAGTACTTC. Protein product: CASSFAGVLYEQYF.

The rearrangement uses TRBV6-4 and TRBJ1-2, with D perhaps TRBD1 (5 bases). The CDR3 has 13 amino acids. Per germline, CDR1 MRHNA and CDR2 SNTAGT. Trimming removed 6 bases at V and 14 bases at J, with 22 bases between. The CDR3 DNA is TGTGCCAGCAGGCTGTCTCTCAGGGTTCTAAGTACCTTC. It specifies CASRLSLRVLSTF.

The CDR3 DNA reads as TGTGCCAGCAGCTTGGCCGGGAGAGCGGGTCGGGGCTACACCTTC. Protein: CASSLAGRAGRGYTF. This chain joins TRBV5-6 and TRBJ1-2, with no clear D. The V and J ends lost 0 bases and 8 bases respectively, with 17 bases between them. The CDR3 is made up of 15 amino acids. The V gene's germline CDR1 is SGHDT and CDR2 YYEEEE.

The V call is TRBV5-6, the J call TRBJ1-2; D is possibly TRBD1 (5 bases). V lost 1 base and J 7 bases, leaving 8 bases between the germline ends. The CDR3 covers 12 residues. Germline CDR1 and CDR2: SGHDT and YYEEEE. CDR3 loop: CASSLLDTGYTF. CDR3 nucleotides: TGTGCCAGCAGCTTGTTGGACACTGGCTACACCTTC.

The chain is built from TRBV6-5 and TRBJ2-1; TRBD1 agrees at 7 bases. This CDR3 has 15 residues. Germline V gives CDR1 MNHEY, CDR2 SVGAGI. V was pared by 6 bases and J by 2 bases, with 7 bases of the junction left unmatched. CDR3 residues: CASSNRDSPYNEQFF. The DNA of the CDR3 is TGTGCCAGCAGCAACCGGGACAGCCCCTACAATGAGCAGTTCTTC.

The J gene is TRBJ1-2, the V gene TRBV10-2; D gene unclear. In germline, CDR1 is WSHSY, CDR2 SAAADI. Trimming stripped 2 bases from V and 6 bases from J, with 10 bases between. The CDR3 runs to 13 residues. The CDR3 is CASSELTGHGYTF. CDR3 bases: TGCGCCAGCAGTGAGCTCACCGGTCATGGCTACACCTTC.

The chain recombines TRBV5-4 with TRBJ1-6; D gene ambiguous. CDR1 is SGHNT and CDR2 is YYREEE in the germline V gene (reference sequence). V shed 1 base and J shed 3 bases, with 5 bases lying between them. CDR3 length equals 14 residues. The CDR3 here is CASSLQDYNSPLHF. The CDR3 DNA reads as TGTGCCAGCAGCTTGCAGGACTATAATTCACCCCTCCACTTT.

This sequence joins TRBV5-6 and TRBJ2-5; D is possibly TRBD2 (5 bases). CDR3 length equals 13 residues. Per the germline V gene, CDR1 is SGHDT and CDR2 is YYEEEE. The V end lost 8 bases, the J end lost 1 base, and 12 bases lay between the germline ends. CDR3 region: CARGAGSQETQYF. The CDR3 DNA sequence: TGTGCCAGGGGAGCTGGGAGCCAAGAGACCCAGTACTTC. Drawing the rest from reference TRBV5-6 and TRBJ2-5, the complete variable domain is DAGVTQSPTHLIKTRGQQVTLRCSPKSGHDTVSWYQQALGQGPQFIFQYYEEEERQRGNFPDRFSGHQFPNYSSELNVNALLLGDSALYLCARGAGSQETQYFGPGTRLLVL.

This sequence joins TRBV11-2 and TRBJ2-3, with D uncertain. Germline CDR1 SGHAT, CDR2 FQNNGV. The CDR3 covers 11 residues. The V and J ends lost 5 bases and 2 bases respectively, with 2 bases between them. CDR3 sequence (DNA): TGTGCCAGCAGCCACACAGATACGCAGTATTTT. Amino acids: CASSHTDTQYF.

In DNA, the CDR3 is TGCGCCAGCAGTGAGTCGTTGACAGCGAACACTGAAGCTTTCTTT. Residues: CASSESLTANTEAFF. The chain recombines TRBV10-1 with TRBJ1-1; TRBD1 is a possible D gene (5 bases). CDR1 and CDR2 (germline): WNHNN, SYGVQD (reference sequence). V was clipped by 0 bases and J by 1 base, with 9 bases between them. This CDR3 has 15 residues.

This clone was recorded a few times. The CDR3 loop is CSVQSLDRFEGEQYF. CDR3 bases: TGCAGCGTCCAATCTTTGGACAGATTCGAGGGCGAGCAGTACTTC. The V and J genes are TRBV29-1 and TRBJ2-7, with D possibly TRBD1 on 6 matching bases. Germline loops: CDR1 SQVTM, CDR2 ANQGSEA. There are 15 residues in the CDR3. The V and J ends lost 6 bases and 6 bases respectively, with 24 bases between them.

The chain links TRBV3-1 (or the pseudogene TRBV3-2) to TRBJ2-5, with unresolved D. The CDR3 is made up of 15 amino acids. The V end lost 2 bases, the J end lost 3 bases, and 13 bases lay between the germline ends. Germline-derived CDR1 and CDR2 are LGHDT and YNNKEL (reference sequence). The CDR3 nucleotides are TGTGCCAGCAGCCAAATCCCCGGGTTGGAAGAGACCCAGTACTTC. It translates to CASSQIPGLEETQYF.

The chain has TRBV7-3 and TRBJ2-1, with TRBD2 identical over 11 bases. The V and J ends lost 3 bases and 10 bases, in that order; junction bases with no gene match: 8. The length of the CDR3 is 15 residues. The germline V gene encodes CDR1 SGHTA and CDR2 FQGTGA. In DNA form, the CDR3 reads TGTGCCAGCAGCTTGGGACTAGCGGTTGGGAAAGAGCAGTTCTTC. Translation gives CASSLGLAVGKEQFF.

This clone occurred a few times. The chain couples TRBV10-1 to TRBJ1-2; D ambiguous. Trimming removed 3 bases from V and 3 bases from J, with 8 bases in between. This CDR3 region has 13 residues. Germline-derived CDR1 and CDR2 are WNHNN and SYGVQD (reference sequence). Here the CDR3 DNA reads TGCGCCAGCAGTGAAAGCCTCCACTATGGCTACACCTTC. As protein: CASSESLHYGYTF.

The rearrangement uses TRBV6-5 and TRBJ1-2; TRBD1 matches 9 bases. This CDR3 comprises 13 residues. Per the germline V gene, CDR1 is MNHEY and CDR2 is SVGAGI. V lost 6 bases and J lost 8; bases outside the gene matches: 7. CDR3 DNA sequence: TGTGCCAGCAGAAGGACAGGGGTTTACGGCTACACCTTC. This encodes CASRRTGVYGYTF.

The rearrangement links TRBV19 to TRBJ1-1, with D possibly being TRBD1 (6 bases). CDR3 length: 15 residues. V was trimmed by 7 bases and J by 0 bases, leaving 15 bases between them. Germline V gives CDR1 LNHDA, CDR2 SQIVND (reference sequence). The CDR3 reads CASTGGQGVNTEAFF. The CDR3, as DNA: TGTGCCAGTACGGGGGGGCAGGGCGTGAACACTGAAGCTTTCTTT.